One sample yielded the 32 T cell receptor beta chains listed below, sequenced in a study of blood T cell repertoires in COVID-19 (TCRdb year 2020). The library was obtained by the immunoSEQ multiplex PCR assay. Sourced from immuneACCESS, this table was stored by TCRdb with only in-frame sequences that have V and J called. A share of the clones is absent; for the studies checked, an unresolved V gene accounts for under half, and the remainder has no known explanation. For this sample the table gives fewer than 110,000 clones, of which more than 75% were detected only once. Approximately 6.2% of the sample is in the top ten clones. The sequencing input was peripheral blood. These receptors all come from a human donor in a cohort sampled during active COVID-19.

V gene TRBV5-4 combines with J gene TRBJ1-2; 7 nucleotides match TRBD1. This CDR3 is built from 15 residues. V trimming: 1 base; J trimming: 7 bases; junction bases outside the gene matches: 10. Germline CDR1 SGHNT, CDR2 YYREEE (reference sequence). The CDR3 sequence: CASSLLTLTGAGYTF. The CDR3 DNA is TGTGCCAGCAGCTTGTTGACCCTTACAGGGGCTGGCTACACCTTC.

The chain employs TRBV28 and TRBJ2-2; D uncertain. Trimming took 6 bases from V and 1 from J, leaving 3 bases between them. The CDR3 has 12 residues. In germline, CDR1 is MDHEN, CDR2 SYDVKM. The CDR3 DNA is TGTGCCAGCAGCCGGAACACCGGGGAGCTGTTTTTT. Protein product: CASSRNTGELFF.

The chain carries TRBV7-9 and TRBJ2-1, with TRBD2 as a possible D gene (5 bases). Germline assignment: CDR1 SEHNR and CDR2 FQNEAQ (reference sequence). The CDR3 has 12 residues. The germline V and J ends were trimmed by 5 bases and 8 bases, with 10 bases remaining between them. CDR3 in amino acids: CASSVGLDEQFF. The CDR3 DNA is TGTGCCAGCAGCGTCGGACTGGATGAGCAGTTCTTC.

This clone has just a few counts. CDR3 sequence (DNA): TGTGCCAGCAGCTACCGTCCCTCAATGGGACAGGTTAACTATGGCTACACCTTC. It codes for CASSYRPSMGQVNYGYTF. The V call is TRBV5-5, the J call TRBJ1-2; 8 bases align to TRBD1. Germline trimming cut 3 bases from V and 1 base from J; bases unmatched to any gene: 14. The germline gives CDR1 SGHKS, CDR2 YYEKEE (reference sequence). The CDR3 runs 18 residues. The full variable domain, in which reference TRBV5-5 and TRBJ1-2 provide the parts outside the CDR3, is DAGVTQSPTHLIKTRGQQVTLRCSPISGHKSVSWYQQVLGQGPQFIFQYYEKEERGRGNFPDRFSARQFPNYSSELNVNALLLGDSALYLCASSYRPSMGQVNYGYTFGSGTRLTVV.

This chain connects TRBV24-1 to TRBJ2-2; D is uncertain. The V end was cut by 0 bases, the J end by 2 bases, with 6 bases between. The CDR3 spans 15 residues. Germline V gives CDR1 KGHDR, CDR2 SFDVKD. The CDR3 protein is CATSDLRENTGELFF. The CDR3 coding sequence is TGTGCCACCAGTGATTTGCGCGAAAACACCGGGGAGCTGTTTTTT.

This chain connects TRBV28 to TRBJ2-7; 8 positions match TRBD1. The ends lost 4 bases at V and 4 bases at J; junction bases unmatched: 6. The germline V gene encodes CDR1 MDHEN and CDR2 SYDVKM. CDR3 size: 14 residues. CDR3 sequence (DNA): TGTGCCAGCAGTTCGGACAGGGCGCCTTACGAGCAGTACTTC. Amino acids: CASSSDRAPYEQYF.

The chain couples TRBV3-1 (or the pseudogene TRBV3-2) to TRBJ2-5; 10 bases line up with TRBD2. The V and J ends lost 6 bases and 7 bases, in that order; junction bases with no gene match: 11. The germline CDR1 and CDR2 sequences are LGHDT and YNNKEL (reference sequence). The CDR3 covers 15 residues. The CDR3 spells CASSLSGRGWVTQYF. The CDR3 coding sequence is TGTGCCAGCAGTCTCAGCGGGAGGGGTTGGGTGACCCAGTACTTC.

This clone was seen a few times. J is TRBJ2-1 and V is TRBV6-6, with 8 bases identical to TRBD2. The CDR3 loop spans 16 amino acids. Unmatched junction bases numbered 10, after V lost 4 bases and J lost 5 bases. Germline V CDR1 and CDR2: MNHNY, SVGAGI (reference sequence). Written as DNA, the CDR3 is TGTGCCAGCAGTTTCTCGGGACTAGATTTCCACAATGAGCAGTTCTTC. As protein: CASSFSGLDFHNEQFF.

The chain couples TRBV19 to TRBJ2-3, with a weak D call TRBD2 (6 bases). Germline V gene lookup returns CDR1 LNHDA and CDR2 SQIVND (reference sequence). V was pared by 3 bases and J by 4 bases, with 11 bases between. The CDR3 has 14 residues. The CDR3 loop reads CASSIGGLSDTQYF. DNA for the CDR3: TGTGCCAGTAGTATTGGGGGGTTATCAGATACGCAGTATTTT.

The chain is built from TRBV7-9 and TRBJ2-2; D is perhaps TRBD1 (6 bases). CDR1 is SEHNR and CDR2 is FQNEAQ in the germline V gene (reference sequence). The CDR3 consists of 12 residues. Trimming stripped 5 bases from V and 8 bases from J, with 9 bases between. The CDR3 coding sequence is TGTGCCAGCAGCCCTCAGGGGGGGGAGCTGTTTTTT. It encodes CASSPQGGELFF.

The rearrangement links TRBV5-4 to TRBJ2-1; 7 bases agree with TRBD2. V lost 7 bases to trimming and J lost 0 bases; unmatched junction nucleotides: 4. Germline V gives CDR1 SGHNT, CDR2 YYREEE (reference sequence). The CDR3 is 14 residues long. The DNA for the CDR3 is TGTGCCAGCGGGGTAGCGGGCTCCTACAATGAGCAGTTCTTC. Protein sequence: CASGVAGSYNEQFF.

The rearrangement joins TRBV19 to TRBJ2-6; a weak D match, TRBD2 (5 bases). CDR3 size: 15 residues. V was clipped by 7 bases and J by 1 base, with 11 bases between them. Germline V gene lookup returns CDR1 LNHDA and CDR2 SQIVND (reference sequence). The CDR3 DNA sequence: TGTGCCAGTACACTAGGGTTATCTGGGGCCAACGTCCTGACTTTC. Translation: CASTLGLSGANVLTF.

The chain recombines TRBV5-4 with TRBJ2-5, with a weak D call TRBD2 (7 bases). This CDR3 has 13 amino acids. The V gene's germline CDR1 is SGHNT and CDR2 YYREEE (reference sequence). V shed 10 bases and J shed 5 bases, with 18 bases lying between them. The CDR3 DNA sequence: TGTGCCGTGGAGGGGGGGCAGGTGGAGACCCAGTACTTC. Its translation is CAVEGGQVETQYF.

V usage is TRBV19 and J usage is TRBJ2-5; 8 positions match TRBD1. The CDR3 covers 16 residues. Germline V lookup: CDR1 LNHDA, CDR2 SQIVND (reference sequence). Trimming took 4 bases from V and 3 from J; bases not matched to a gene: 10. The CDR3 DNA sequence: TGTGCCAGTAGTACCGGGACAGGCCCTCCGGAAGAGACCCAGTACTTC. Protein: CASSTGTGPPEETQYF.

The V gene is TRBV6-1, the J gene TRBJ2-1, with TRBD2 identical over 7 bases. CDR3 length equals 16 residues. The junction had 8 bases not matched to a gene; V was cut back by 2 bases and J by 4 bases. The germline V gene encodes CDR1 MNHNS and CDR2 SASEGT. CDR3 sequence reads: CASSEQAGASYNEQFF. The DNA for the CDR3 is TGTGCCAGCAGTGAACAGGCGGGAGCTTCTTACAATGAGCAGTTCTTC.

V usage is TRBV11-1 and J usage is TRBJ2-1; maybe TRBD1 (6 bases). Germline V lookup: CDR1 SGHAT, CDR2 FQDESV (reference sequence). The CDR3 has 15 residues. V lost 0 bases, J lost 4 bases, and 10 bases lay in between. CDR3 in amino acids: CASSLAPTGYNEQFF. The CDR3 nucleotides read TGTGCCAGCAGCTTAGCCCCAACAGGGTACAATGAGCAGTTCTTC.

The chain carries TRBV20-1 and TRBJ2-1, with 8 bases that match TRBD1. CDR1 is DFQATT and CDR2 is SNEGSKA in the germline V gene (reference sequence). V shed 3 bases and J 4 bases; nucleotides not matched to a gene: 5. CDR3 size: 14 residues. The CDR3 DNA reads TGCAGTGCTAGTACAGGGGGGTTTTACAATGAGCAGTTCTTC. As protein: CSASTGGFYNEQFF.

The CDR3 region has the DNA TGTGCCAGCAGTTTACGGACTAGTGGGCAGTTCTTC. It specifies CASSLRTSGQFF. The chain is built from TRBV28 and TRBJ2-1, with 7 nucleotides matching TRBD2. J was trimmed by 12 bases and V by 2 bases; bases with no gene match: 4. CDR1 MDHEN and CDR2 SYDVKM come from the germline V gene. The CDR3 contains 12 residues.

The chain couples TRBV6-5 to TRBJ2-7; possibly TRBD1 for D (6 bases). The CDR3 is 14 residues long. The V gene's germline CDR1 is MNHEY and CDR2 SVGAGI. V lost 6 bases to trimming and J lost 5 bases, with 17 bases between them. DNA for the CDR3: TGTGCCAGCAGATCAGGGGAAGGGACGGACGAGCAGTACTTC. This codes for CASRSGEGTDEQYF.

A single count supports this clone. The chain links TRBV27 to TRBJ2-1, with a possible D match to TRBD1 (5 bases). V lost 6 bases to trimming and J lost 0 bases, with 15 bases between them. CDR3 length equals 16 residues. Germline lookup yields CDR1 MNHEY and CDR2 SMNVEV (reference sequence). The CDR3: CASRGQGSSSYNEQFF. CDR3 bases: TGTGCCAGCAGGGGTCAGGGTAGCTCCTCCTACAATGAGCAGTTCTTC.

The chain carries TRBV18 and TRBJ1-1; no reliable D call. V lost 5 bases to trimming and J lost 2 bases, with 9 bases between them. There are 13 residues in the CDR3. Germline V gene sequence: CDR1 KGHSH, CDR2 LQKENI. CDR3 in DNA: TGTGCCAGCTCAGACCAGGCAAACACTGAAGCTTTCTTT. Amino acid sequence: CASSDQANTEAFF.

This rearrangement joins TRBV3-1 (or the pseudogene TRBV3-2) to TRBJ1-2; 8 nucleotides match TRBD1. Trimming removed 6 bases from V and 3 bases from J; junction bases left unmatched: 3. This CDR3 has 13 amino acids. The germline gives CDR1 LGHDT, CDR2 YNNKEL (reference sequence). The CDR3 loop reads CASSTGGDYGYTF. CDR3 coding DNA: TGTGCCAGCAGTACAGGGGGTGACTATGGCTACACCTTC.

The gene calls are TRBV7-8 and TRBJ2-7; 11 bases fit TRBD1. The CDR3 covers 18 residues. CDR1 is SGHVS and CDR2 is FQNEAQ in the germline V gene. J lost 3 bases, V lost 5 bases, and 15 bases had no gene match. Written as DNA, the CDR3 is TGTGCCAGCAGCCGGTCCGGGACAGGGGGAGGCGAGGTCTACGAGCAGTACTTC. Amino acids: CASSRSGTGGGEVYEQYF.

The rearrangement uses TRBV7-2 and TRBJ2-1, with 7 bases identical to TRBD1. Per the germline V gene, CDR1 is SGHTA and CDR2 is FQGNSA. The V segment lost 4 bases and the J segment 5 bases; nucleotides outside the gene matches: 8. The CDR3 spans 15 residues. The CDR3 spells CASSSIRGNNNEQFF. CDR3 DNA: TGTGCCAGCAGCTCCATCAGGGGGAACAACAATGAGCAGTTCTTC.

The chain joins TRBV27 to TRBJ2-5; 9 bases agree with TRBD1. Germline CDR1 reads MNHEY; CDR2 reads SMNVEV (reference sequence). The CDR3 is made up of 15 amino acids. After removal of 8 bases from V and 2 bases from J, the junction contained 9 bases not matched to a gene. The CDR3 is CASRFGTGRQETQYF. The CDR3 nucleotides read TGTGCCAGCCGGTTTGGGACAGGGCGACAAGAGACCCAGTACTTC.

The chain uses TRBV24-1 and TRBJ1-1; 7 bases map to TRBD1. Unmatched junction bases numbered 3, after V lost 1 base and J lost 2 bases. Germline V gene data show CDR1 as KGHDR and CDR2 as SFDVKD. The CDR3 totals 15 residues. In nucleotides, the CDR3 is TGTGCCACCAGTGATTTAGGACAGGAAAACACTGAAGCTTTCTTT. This encodes CATSDLGQENTEAFF.

The J gene is TRBJ2-1, the V gene TRBV6-5, with 13 bases identical to TRBD2. CDR1 and CDR2 from the germline V gene are MNHEY and SVGAGI. With V trimmed by 4 bases and J by 8 bases, 8 bases remained unmatched. This CDR3 region has 16 residues. The CDR3 region is CASSSAGTSGTYEQFF. The CDR3 bases are TGTGCCAGCAGTTCCGCAGGGACTAGCGGGACCTATGAGCAGTTCTTC.

This chain links TRBV15 with TRBJ2-3, with 7 bases lining up with TRBD2. CDR1 is LNHNV, CDR2 YYDKDF, per germline (reference sequence). This CDR3 spans 21 amino acids. Trimming cost V 0 bases and J 1 base; bases outside gene matches: 19. The CDR3 loop reads CATSRELTSRRAGRGTDTQYF. The CDR3 region has the DNA TGTGCCACCAGCAGAGAATTGACTAGCCGACGGGCCGGGAGAGGCACAGATACGCAGTATTTT.

V is TRBV24-1 and J is TRBJ1-1, with a weak D call TRBD1 (5 bases). With 5 bases removed from V and 4 bases from J, the gap between germline ends came to 10 bases. The CDR3 spans 13 residues. Germline lookup yields CDR1 KGHDR and CDR2 SFDVKD. CDR3 sequence reads: CATSAGGGTEAFF. The DNA of the CDR3 is TGTGCCACCAGTGCCGGGGGGGGCACTGAAGCTTTCTTT.

The chain carries TRBV10-2 and TRBJ1-1; D is unclear. Germline V lookup: CDR1 WSHSY, CDR2 SAAADI. V lost 3 bases to trimming and J lost 7 bases, with 12 bases between them. This CDR3 spans 13 amino acids. The CDR3 is CASSEIRRGEAFF. In nucleotides, the CDR3 is TGCGCCAGCAGTGAAATCCGGCGGGGTGAAGCTTTCTTT.

This chain connects TRBV5-4 to TRBJ2-3, with TRBD2 matching 9 bases. From germline, CDR1 is SGHNT and CDR2 YYREEE (reference sequence). The CDR3 loop spans 16 amino acids. V was pared by 4 bases and J by 1 base, with 7 bases of the junction left unmatched. The CDR3 DNA reads TGTGCCAGCAGCACGCGATCTAGCGGGGGCACAGATACGCAGTATTTT. This codes for CASSTRSSGGTDTQYF.

This clone was seen only once. CDR3 protein: CASSSPGLAGADEQFF. As DNA, the CDR3 is TGTGCCAGCAGCTCCCCCGGACTAGCGGGAGCTGATGAGCAGTTCTTC. The chain employs TRBV11-2 and TRBJ2-1; 13 positions match TRBD2. The V gene end was trimmed by 4 bases and the J gene end by 8 bases; junction bases not matched to a gene: 8. The CDR3 spans 16 residues. The germline V gene encodes CDR1 SGHAT and CDR2 FQNNGV.